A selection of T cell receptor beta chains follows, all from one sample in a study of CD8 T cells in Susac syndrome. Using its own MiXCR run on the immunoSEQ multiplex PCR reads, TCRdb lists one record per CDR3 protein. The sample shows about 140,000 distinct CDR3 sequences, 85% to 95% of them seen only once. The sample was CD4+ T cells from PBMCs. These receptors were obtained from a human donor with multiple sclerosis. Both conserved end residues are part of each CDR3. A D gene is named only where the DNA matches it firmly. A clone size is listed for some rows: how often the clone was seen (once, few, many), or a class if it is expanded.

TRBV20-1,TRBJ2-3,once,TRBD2,TGCAGTGCTAGAGAGCCAGCGGGAGGTCCAGATACGCAGTATTTT,CSAREPAGGPDTQYF
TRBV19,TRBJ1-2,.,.,TGTGCCAGTAGTCAGATCGGGGGAGCTACTAACTATGGCTACACCTTC,CASSQIGGATNYGYTF
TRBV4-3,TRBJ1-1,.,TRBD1,TGCGCCAGCAGCGTGGACAGGGCGACTGAAGCTTTCTTT,CASSVDRATEAFF
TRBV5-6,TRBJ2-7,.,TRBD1,TGTGCCAGCAGCTTGGAAGGACAGGGGTCCTACGAGCAGTACTTC,CASSLEGQGSYEQYF
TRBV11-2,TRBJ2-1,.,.,TGTGCCAGCACGCGGACGGATTTCTACAATGAGCAGTTCTTC,CASTRTDFYNEQFF
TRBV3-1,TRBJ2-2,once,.,TGTGCCATTCCTAGGACCGGGGAGCTGTTTTTT,CAIPRTGELFF
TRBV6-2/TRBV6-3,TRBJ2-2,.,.,TGTGCCAGCAGTTACCTCAGGACCGGGGAGCTGTTTTTT,CASSYLRTGELFF
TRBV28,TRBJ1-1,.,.,TGTGCCAGCAGTCTCGCCAGGCTCGCTTTCTTT,CASSLARLAFF
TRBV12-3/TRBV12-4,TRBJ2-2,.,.,TGTGCCAGCAGTTTAGGGGTCGGGGAGCTGTTTTTT,CASSLGVGELFF
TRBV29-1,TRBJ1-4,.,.,TGCAGCGTGACCAGGGGCACGGCTAATGAAAAACTGTTTTTT,CSVTRGTANEKLFF
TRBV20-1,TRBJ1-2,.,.,TGCAGTGCCCGGGACACCTTCTATGGCTACACCTTC,CSARDTFYGYTF
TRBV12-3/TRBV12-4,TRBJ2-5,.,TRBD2,TGTGCCAGCAGTGGGACTAGCAGGGAGACCCAGTACTTC,CASSGTSRETQYF
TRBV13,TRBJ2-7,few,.,TGTGCCAGCAGCCTAGCCTACGAGCAGTACTTC,CASSLAYEQYF